These T cell receptor beta chains were read from a single sample in a study of cytomegalovirus exposure and HLA in healthy donors. The assay was immunoSEQ multiplex PCR, and TCRdb's table has in-frame clones only and misses some. Listed are approximately 110,000 clones; 3% to 4.5% falls within the top ten. Source material: PBMCs. These receptors all stem from a man aged 25 to 40 in good health and CMV-seronegative. Both conserved end residues are part of each CDR3. A D gene is named only where the DNA matches it firmly.

j_call,d_call,v_call,cdr3_aa,cdr3_nt
TRBJ1-1,NA,TRBV9,CASSAGLDTEAFF,TGTGCCAGCAGCGCAGGGTTGGACACTGAAGCTTTCTTT
TRBJ1-3,NA,TRBV2,CASTSSPTIYF,TGTGCCAGCACTAGTTCACCCACCATATATTTT
TRBJ1-2,NA,TRBV27,CATGTEDYGYTF,TGTGCCACAGGGACTGAGGACTATGGCTACACCTTC
TRBJ2-7,NA,TRBV7-2,CASSPRINAGSPSYEQYF,TGTGCCAGCAGCCCGCGGATTAATGCGGGTTCCCCCTCCTACGAGCAGTACTTC
TRBJ1-1,TRBD1,TRBV19,CASSIDRDRLQNTEAFF,TGTGCCAGTAGCATCGACCGGGACAGACTCCAGAACACTGAAGCTTTCTTT
TRBJ2-2,NA,TRBV6-4,CASSHRAYTGELFF,TGTGCCAGCAGTCACAGGGCGTACACCGGGGAGCTGTTTTTT
TRBJ1-2,NA,TRBV27,CASSLSRGRYNYGYTF,TGTGCCAGTAGTTTATCCAGGGGACGGTATAACTATGGCTACACCTTC
TRBJ1-2,TRBD1,TRBV19,CASSPLLDRLNYGYTF,TGTGCCAGTAGTCCCCTCCTGGACAGGCTTAACTATGGCTACACCTTC
TRBJ2-3,TRBD1,TRBV28,CASRATGTQYTDTQYF,TGTGCCAGCAGGGCGACAGGGACCCAATACACAGATACGCAGTATTTT
TRBJ2-3,TRBD1,TRBV18,CASSPPRFQGAPDTQYF,TGTGCCAGCTCACCACCGAGATTTCAGGGGGCCCCAGATACGCAGTATTTT
TRBJ2-7,TRBD1,TRBV11-1,CASSDPPGQRNEQYF,TGTGCCAGCAGCGATCCCCCGGGACAGAGGAACGAGCAGTACTTC
TRBJ2-3,TRBD1,TRBV7-3,CASSLKSGQGTDTQYF,TGTGCCAGCAGCTTAAAAAGCGGACAGGGGACAGATACGCAGTATTTT
TRBJ1-1,TRBD1,TRBV7-2,CASSTGQGAGAEAFF,TGTGCCAGCAGCACCGGACAGGGGGCTGGCGCTGAAGCTTTCTTT
TRBJ2-5,TRBD1,TRBV5-1,CASSLVQGEGTQYF,TGCGCCAGCAGCTTGGTACAGGGGGAAGGGACCCAGTACTTC
TRBJ1-6,NA,TRBV4-1,CASSQDPLRQPSSYNSPLHF,TGCGCCAGCAGCCAAGACCCCTTAAGACAGCCCAGCTCCTATAATTCACCCCTCCACTTT
TRBJ2-3,NA,TRBV18,CASSPQATSTDTQYF,TGTGCCAGCTCACCGCAGGCAACTAGCACAGATACGCAGTATTTT
TRBJ1-1,NA,TRBV15,CATSNAPGRTPEAFF,TGTGCCACCAGCAACGCCCCAGGGAGGACGCCTGAAGCTTTCTTT
TRBJ1-1,NA,TRBV6-6,CASSYGQTSEAFF,TGTGCCAGCAGTTACGGACAGACCTCTGAAGCTTTCTTT
TRBJ2-7,NA,TRBV6-1,CASSEAGSRGAHYEQYF,TGTGCCAGCAGTGAAGCGGGCAGCCGGGGGGCCCACTACGAGCAGTACTTC
TRBJ1-4,NA,TRBV29-1,CSVLGGKANEKLFF,TGCAGCGTTCTTGGGGGCAAGGCTAATGAAAAACTGTTTTTT
TRBJ2-2,TRBD2,TRBV4-1,CASSQGGLAGGLTGELFF,TGCGCCAGCAGCCAAGGGGGACTAGCGGGGGGCCTCACCGGGGAGCTGTTTTTT
TRBJ1-5,TRBD1,TRBV5-8,CASSPPGTGTYSNQPQHF,TGTGCCAGCAGCCCGCCCGGGACAGGGACTTATAGCAATCAGCCCCAGCATTTT
TRBJ2-7,TRBD2,TRBV4-3,CASSPRLAGGQEQYF,TGCGCCAGCAGCCCGCGACTAGCGGGGGGACAAGAGCAGTACTTC
TRBJ1-5,NA,TRBV19,CASNHRANNQPQHF,TGTGCCAGTAACCACAGGGCGAACAATCAGCCCCAGCATTTT
TRBJ2-7,NA,TRBV5-1,CASSPWGGGSDEQYF,TGCGCCAGCAGCCCGTGGGGAGGGGGTAGCGACGAGCAGTACTTC
TRBJ1-2,NA,TRBV7-3,CASSLGEGNYGYTF,TGTGCCAGCAGCTTAGGGGAGGGTAACTATGGCTACACCTTC
TRBJ1-1,NA,TRBV18,CASSTGGWGYTEAFF,TGTGCCAGCTCAACGGGGGGATGGGGGTACACTGAAGCTTTCTTT
TRBJ2-3,TRBD2,TRBV19,CASSRRGLAGATDTQYF,TGTGCCAGTAGTAGGAGGGGACTAGCGGGGGCCACAGATACGCAGTATTTT
TRBJ2-2,NA,TRBV2,CASTPGGGIGELFF,TGTGCCAGCACCCCCGGCGGAGGTATCGGGGAGCTGTTTTTT
TRBJ1-1,TRBD1,TRBV7-8,CASSSDRAIEAFF,TGTGCCAGCAGCTCGGACAGGGCCATTGAAGCTTTCTTT
TRBJ2-7,NA,TRBV10-3,CATSPSIQGEQYF,TGTGCCACCTCTCCCTCCATACAGGGTGAGCAGTACTTC